The rows below give T cell receptor beta chains drawn from one sample of a study of T cell responses to AZD1222 COVID-19 vaccine. Clones were read by immunoSEQ multiplex PCR, and TCRdb kept only the in-frame ones, dropping some. The sample carries about 110,000 clones, approximately 89% recorded once. Specimen: peripheral blood, collected on day 0 of MenACWY control vaccination. The receptor set was obtained from an adult in good health. Both conserved end residues are part of each CDR3. The D gene is left open where the match is weak. Part of the rows lack a size; the others show once, few, many or a class for expanded clones.

CASSLGAGGRGGYTF TGTGCCAGCAGCTTAGGCGCAGGGGGCCGCGGTGGCTACACCTTC . TRBJ1-2 TRBD1 TRBV7-9
CASSLAGNFLTNYGYTF TGTGCCAGCAGCTTGGCTGGGAACTTTCTCACTAACTATGGCTACACCTTC . TRBJ1-2 . TRBV5-6
CASSYSPGGTGELFF TGTGCCAGCAGTTACTCCCCTGGGGGCACCGGGGAGCTGTTTTTT few TRBJ2-2 . TRBV6-5
CASSQESHGGAKYF TGCGCCAGCAGCCAAGAATCCCACGGGGGGGCGAAGTACTTC . TRBJ2-4 TRBD2 TRBV4-3
CASSQRGTPLNYGYTF TGTGCCAGCAGTCAAAGGGGGACTCCTTTAAACTATGGCTACACCTTC . TRBJ1-2 . TRBV6-2/TRBV6-3
CASSSIASAASNEKLFF TGTGCCAGCAGCTCAATTGCCTCCGCGGCTTCCAATGAAAAACTGTTTTTT . TRBJ1-4 . TRBV9
CASSEVRQSYYGYTF TGTGCCAGCAGTGAAGTCCGACAGTCATACTATGGCTACACCTTC . TRBJ1-2 . TRBV6-1
CASYRDYQYNEQFF TGCGCCAGCTACCGGGACTACCAATACAATGAGCAGTTCTTC . TRBJ2-1 TRBD2 TRBV5-1
CASSRESSNSPLHF TGTGCCAGCAGTAGAGAGAGCTCTAATTCACCCCTCCACTTT . TRBJ1-6 . TRBV2
CASSSQRGSYEQYF TGTGCCAGCAGCTCCCAGCGGGGCTCCTACGAGCAGTACTTC . TRBJ2-7 TRBD2 TRBV7-2
CASSLDPDQPQHF TGTGCCAGCAGCTTGGATCCTGATCAGCCCCAGCATTTT . TRBJ1-5 . TRBV5-6
CASKVRQGTGGEQFF TGTGCCAGCAAAGTGAGACAGGGGACGGGGGGTGAGCAGTTCTTC once TRBJ2-1 . TRBV28
CASSRTGVGDQPQHF TGTGCCAGCAGCCGAACGGGGGTAGGGGATCAGCCCCAGCATTTT . TRBJ1-5 . TRBV6-5
CASSRQGVTSGANVLTF TGTGCCAGTAGCCGACAGGGGGTAACCTCTGGGGCCAACGTCCTGACTTTC . TRBJ2-6 TRBD1 TRBV19
CASSALYGYTF TGTGCCAGCAGCGCCCTCTATGGCTACACCTTC . TRBJ1-2 . TRBV7-2
CASRSGQYHEQYF TGCGCCAGCAGATCCGGACAGTACCACGAGCAGTACTTC . TRBJ2-7 . TRBV5-1
CASSPSGLAYEQYF TGTGCCAGCAGTCCCTCGGGGCTCGCGTACGAGCAGTACTTC . TRBJ2-7 . TRBV2
CASSSAGARSYEQYF TGCGCCAGCAGCTCAGCAGGGGCGCGTTCCTACGAGCAGTACTTC . TRBJ2-7 . TRBV5-1
CASSQEFAFYEQYF TGCGCCAGCAGCCAAGAATTCGCGTTCTACGAGCAGTACTTC . TRBJ2-7 . TRBV4-3
CANPGTLISYEQYF TGTGCCAACCCTGGGACACTCATCTCCTACGAGCAGTACTTC few TRBJ2-7 . TRBV24-1
CASRNQGPSNQPQHF TGTGCCAGTAGAAACCAGGGGCCTAGCAATCAGCCCCAGCATTTT few TRBJ1-5 . TRBV19
CASSSSSYSYNEQFF TGTGCCAGCAGCTCCAGCAGTTACTCCTACAATGAGCAGTTCTTC . TRBJ2-1 . TRBV11-2
CAWSVGTVGRSYGYTF TGTGCCTGGAGTGTTGGGACGGTGGGGAGATCCTATGGCTACACCTTC . TRBJ1-2 . TRBV30
CASSQPGQGSDEQYF TGTGCCAGCAGTCAACCCGGACAGGGCTCAGACGAGCAGTACTTC . TRBJ2-7 TRBD1 TRBV6-2/TRBV6-3
CSVEQADTQYF TGCAGCGTTGAACAAGCAGATACGCAGTATTTT once TRBJ2-3 . TRBV29-1
CASSEPLRIVNTEAFF TGTGCCAGCAGTGAACCTTTGAGGATAGTGAACACTGAAGCTTTCTTT few TRBJ1-1 . TRBV6-1
CASSVGGEPYGYTF TGTGCCAGCAGCGTAGGGGGGGAACCCTATGGCTACACCTTC . TRBJ1-2 . TRBV9
CASSYSTGGGYTF TGTGCCAGCAGTTACTCGACTGGGGGTGGCTACACCTTC . TRBJ1-2 . TRBV6-6
CASSLVPGNTEAFF TGTGCCAGCAGCTTGGTACCAGGGAACACTGAAGCTTTCTTT . TRBJ1-1 . TRBV5-6
CASSFLQGSGNTIYF TGTGCCAGCAGCTTCCTACAGGGCTCTGGAAACACCATATATTTT . TRBJ1-3 . TRBV7-6
CASSRGSNYGYTF TGTGCCAGCAGTCGGGGGTCTAACTATGGCTACACCTTC . TRBJ1-2 . TRBV28
CASSFTTGAGGNTIYF TGCGCCAGCAGCTTCACTACAGGGGCGGGAGGAAACACCATATATTTT . TRBJ1-3 TRBD1 TRBV5-1
CASSSQGIGNEQFF TGTGCCAGCAGTTCACAGGGAATAGGCAATGAGCAGTTCTTC . TRBJ2-1 . TRBV6-2/TRBV6-3
CASTLKDGNTGELFF TGCGCCAGCACCCTAAAGGACGGGAACACCGGGGAGCTGTTTTTT . TRBJ2-2 . TRBV5-1
CASSGERGNTDTQYF TGTGCCAGCAGCGGGGAGCGGGGAAATACAGATACGCAGTATTTT . TRBJ2-3 TRBD2 TRBV4-2
CASTYGTPEAFF TGTGCCAGCACATATGGGACCCCTGAAGCTTTCTTT . TRBJ1-1 . TRBV7-9